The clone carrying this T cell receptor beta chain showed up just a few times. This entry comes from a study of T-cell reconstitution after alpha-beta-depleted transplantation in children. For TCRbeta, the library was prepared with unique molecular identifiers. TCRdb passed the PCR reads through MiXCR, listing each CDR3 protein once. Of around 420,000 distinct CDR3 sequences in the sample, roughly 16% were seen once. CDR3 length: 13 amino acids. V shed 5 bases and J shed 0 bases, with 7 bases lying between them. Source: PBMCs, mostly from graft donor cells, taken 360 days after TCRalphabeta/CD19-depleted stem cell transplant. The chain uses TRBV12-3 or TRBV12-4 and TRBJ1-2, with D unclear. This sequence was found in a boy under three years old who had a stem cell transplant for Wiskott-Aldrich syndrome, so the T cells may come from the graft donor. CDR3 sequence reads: CASSHGTNYGYTF. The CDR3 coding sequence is TGTGCCAGCAGTCACGGGACTAACTATGGCTACACCTTC.